These T cell receptor beta chains were read from a single sample in a study of early T cells in non-severe SARS-CoV-2 infection. TCRdb used MiXCR to reprocess the 5' RACE reads, holding one entry per CDR3 protein. The sample carries around 46,000 distinct CDR3 sequences, almost 5.5% recorded once. The starting material was whole blood, obtained at baseline. These receptors were taken from an adult who was a healthcare worker with PCR-confirmed SARS-CoV-2 infection or an uninfected control (not recorded which). Both conserved end residues are part of each CDR3. A D gene is named only where the DNA matches it firmly. The size entry is marked missing in some rows and otherwise reads once, few, many or a size class.

TRBV28,TRBJ2-2,13,NA,many,TGTGCCAGCAGGGACCAGAACACCGGGGAGCTGTTTTTT,CASRDQNTGELFF
TRBV28,TRBJ2-6,16,NA,few,TGTGCCAGCAGTTCCCGGTGGGCACTTGGGGCCAACGTCCTGACTTTC,CASSSRWALGANVLTF
TRBV19,TRBJ1-5,11,NA,NA,TGTGCCAGTAGTATAGCCCAGTCCCAGCATTTT,CASSIAQSQHF
TRBV5-6,TRBJ1-3,15,NA,NA,TGTGCCAGCAGCTTGTACCAGTTAACTGGAAACACCATATATTTT,CASSLYQLTGNTIYF
TRBV20-1,TRBJ1-4,15,TRBD1,NA,TGCAGTGCTAGAGAACAGGGGGTAGTTAATGAAAAACTGTTTTTT,CSAREQGVVNEKLFF
TRBV28,TRBJ1-1,16,TRBD1,many,TGTGCCAGCAGTCAACGACAGGGGGGAAAGAACACTGAAGCTTTCTTT,CASSQRQGGKNTEAFF
TRBV28,TRBJ2-3,16,TRBD2,many,TGTGCCAGCAGTTTTGGGCCTAGCGGGAGGCCAGATACGCAGTATTTT,CASSFGPSGRPDTQYF
TRBV20-1,TRBJ1-3,15,NA,NA,TGCAGTGCCTACCCCCACACGTCCTCTGGAAACACCATATATTTT,CSAYPHTSSGNTIYF
TRBV20-1,TRBJ2-3,16,NA,many,TGCAGTGCTAGAGTGAGTCAGGGGCGTAGCACAGATACGCAGTATTTT,CSARVSQGRSTDTQYF
TRBV28,TRBJ2-3,16,NA,NA,TGTGCCAGCAGCCTGTCTAGCGCCTCTAGCACAGATACGCAGTATTTT,CASSLSSASSTDTQYF